Shown below are 22 T cell receptor beta chains from a single sample sequenced in a study of blood T cell repertoires in COVID-19. This table comes from immunoSEQ multiplex PCR, and its TCRdb copy is limited to in-frame clones, with some not included. This sample yields about 380,000 clones, of which about 89% are seen a single time; 1% to 1.5% belongs to the top ten. Sequencing was carried out using PBMCs or T cells enriched from blood (not recorded which). These receptors all come from a man aged 25-45 years who had recovered from COVID-19.

V is TRBV6-5 and J is TRBJ2-1, with a tentative D call TRBD2 (5 bases). Trimming pared 7 bases from V and 5 bases from J, leaving 15 bases between. This CDR3 has 14 amino acids. Germline CDR1 is MNHEY and CDR2 is SVGAGI. The CDR3 loop reads CASIGESLNNEQFF. In nucleotides, the CDR3 is TGTGCCAGCATCGGGGAGTCGTTGAACAATGAGCAGTTCTTC.

This clone was observed a few times. The chain combines TRBV10-1 with TRBJ2-2; no reliable D call. V lost 4 bases and J 0 bases, leaving 12 bases between the germline ends. Germline-derived CDR1 and CDR2 are WNHNN and SYGVQD (reference sequence). The CDR3 covers 16 residues. CDR3: CASSALGPANTGELFF. CDR3 coding DNA: TGCGCCAGCAGTGCTTTGGGCCCCGCGAACACCGGGGAGCTGTTTTTT.

This clone occurred once. This chain links TRBV11-2 with TRBJ1-4; D may be TRBD1 (6 bases). The CDR3 has 17 amino acids. V was trimmed by 5 bases and J by 0 bases, leaving 16 bases between them. Germline CDR1 is SGHAT and CDR2 is FQNNGV. CDR3 sequence reads: CASSLDRGSSTNEKLFF. CDR3 nucleotide sequence: TGTGCCAGCAGCCTGGATAGGGGGTCCTCAACTAATGAAAAACTGTTTTTT. The variable domain in full, with the rest retrieved from reference TRBV11-2 and TRBJ1-4, is EAGVAQSPRYKIIEKRQSVAFWCNPISGHATLYWYQQILGQGPKLLIQFQNNGVVDDSQLPKDRFSAERLKGVDSTLKIQPAKLEDSAVYLCASSLDRGSSTNEKLFFGSGTQLSVL.

V usage is TRBV5-1 and J usage is TRBJ2-2, with 10 bases lining up with TRBD2. This CDR3 is built from 16 residues. V lost 5 bases and J lost 0; bases outside the gene matches: 4. CDR1 is SGHRS and CDR2 is YFSETQ in the germline V gene. The CDR3 sequence is CASSFSGGANTGELFF. DNA of the CDR3: TGCGCCAGCAGTTTCAGCGGGGGGGCGAACACCGGGGAGCTGTTTTTT.

This clone was seen a single time. V is TRBV30 and J is TRBJ1-5; no clear D. Germline V gene sequence: CDR1 GTSNPN, CDR2 SVGIG (reference sequence). CDR3 length: 14 amino acids. Trimming left V 3 bases short and J 5 bases short, with 14 bases between. CDR3 loop: CAWSATRYDQPQHF. The CDR3 nucleotides read TGTGCCTGGAGCGCAACCCGGTACGATCAGCCCCAGCATTTT.

The chain recombines TRBV7-9 with TRBJ1-6; 11 bases map to TRBD1. The V gene's germline CDR1 is SEHNR and CDR2 FQNEAQ (reference sequence). After removal of 5 bases from V and 9 bases from J, the junction contained 6 bases not matched to a gene. The CDR3 length is 15 residues. The CDR3: CASSPWGQGVSPLHF. The CDR3 DNA follows: TGTGCCAGCAGCCCCTGGGGACAGGGGGTTTCACCCCTCCACTTT.

The chain couples TRBV9 to TRBJ2-2; 7 bases are shared with TRBD2. The germline V gene has CDR1 SGDLS and CDR2 YYNGEE. V trimming: 4 bases; J trimming: 1 base; junction bases outside the gene matches: 7. The CDR3 consists of 16 residues. CDR3 nucleotide sequence: TGTGCCAGCAGCCCTAACTCGGGGGGGAACACCGGGGAGCTGTTTTTT. Amino acid sequence: CASSPNSGGNTGELFF. Full variable domain (missing parts from reference TRBV9 and TRBJ2-2): DSGVTQTPKHLITATGQRVTLRCSPRSGDLSVYWYQQSLDQGLQFLIQYYNGEERAKGNILERFSAQQFPDLHSELNLSSLELGDSALYFCASSPNSGGNTGELFFGEGSRLTVL.

This chain uses TRBV29-1 with TRBJ2-3; TRBD1 matches at 10 bases. Germline V gene sequence: CDR1 SQVTM, CDR2 ANQGSEA. The CDR3 runs to 14 residues. The J segment lost 4 bases and the V segment lost 6 bases, leaving 7 bases of the junction unmatched. The CDR3 DNA is TGCAGCGTCGCCGGGACAGGGGCTTCAGATACGCAGTATTTT. Its protein is CSVAGTGASDTQYF.

The chain couples TRBV21-1 to TRBJ2-1; the DNA was not compared with TRBD1, the D call given in the table. TRBV21-1 is a pseudogene. The CDR3 loop spans 14 amino acids. This chain's CDR3 is CASRNGMAYNEQFF. The CDR3 DNA reads as TGTGCCAGCAGAAATGGCATGGCCTACAATGAGCAGTTCTTC.

The rearrangement links TRBV5-1 to TRBJ2-5; 7 bases fit TRBD2. Losses at the gene ends were 0 bases for V and 0 bases for J; bases not matched to a gene: 5. The CDR3 loop spans 16 amino acids. CDR1 SGHRS and CDR2 YFSETQ come from the germline V gene. The CDR3 reads CASSLEPSGYQETQYF. DNA of the CDR3: TGCGCCAGCAGCTTGGAGCCTAGCGGTTACCAAGAGACCCAGTACTTC.

The chain carries TRBV7-3 and TRBJ2-1; 13 nucleotides agree with TRBD2. Looked up from germline, CDR1 is SGHTA and CDR2 is FQGTGA. This CDR3 contains 15 residues. Losses at the gene ends were 4 bases for V and 10 bases for J; bases not matched to a gene: 7. CDR3 in DNA: TGTGCCAGCAGCTCTCTACTAGCGGGGGGGCAAGAGCAGTTCTTC. Translated: CASSSLLAGGQEQFF.

This clone was observed a handful of times. The chain uses TRBV3-1 (or the pseudogene TRBV3-2) and TRBJ2-2; TRBD1 might be the D (6 bases). CDR1 LGHDT and CDR2 YNNKEL come from the germline V gene (reference sequence). Trimming pared 4 bases from V and 4 bases from J, leaving 16 bases between. This CDR3 is built from 16 residues. As DNA, the CDR3 is TGTGCCAGCAGCCCCCGACAGGAATTTATCACCGGGGAGCTGTTTTTT. Protein sequence: CASSPRQEFITGELFF.

The rearrangement uses TRBV6-6 and TRBJ2-1; 15 bases fit TRBD2. Germline V gene sequence: CDR1 MNHNY, CDR2 SVGAGI (reference sequence). The J segment lost 10 bases and the V segment lost 5 bases, leaving 3 bases of the junction unmatched. The CDR3 length is 14 residues. In nucleotides, the CDR3 is TGTGCCAGCAGTAGGGGACTAGCGGGGGGAGAGCAGTTCTTC. Protein: CASSRGLAGGEQFF.

V and J are TRBV10-1 and TRBJ2-7; D unresolved. The germline CDR1 and CDR2 sequences are WNHNN and SYGVQD (reference sequence). The CDR3 covers 14 residues. V was clipped by 0 bases and J by 5 bases, with 11 bases between them. CDR3 DNA sequence: TGCGCCAGCAGTGAGTCTCTGGGTAGCCACGAGCAGTACTTC. The encoded protein is CASSESLGSHEQYF.

This clone was counted a single time. The chain couples TRBV18 to TRBJ2-1; D is perhaps TRBD1 (6 bases). CDR1 is KGHSH, CDR2 LQKENI, per germline. This CDR3 has 15 amino acids. V was cut by 3 bases and J by 2 bases, with 11 bases left in between. CDR3 amino acids: CASSPNRATYNEQFF. DNA for the CDR3: TGTGCCAGCTCACCCAACAGGGCTACCTACAATGAGCAGTTCTTC.

The V call is TRBV6-5, the J call TRBJ1-3; D is possibly TRBD1 (5 bases). The CDR3 sequence is 14 residues long. Germline CDR1 is MNHEY and CDR2 is SVGAGI. V shed 7 bases and J shed 1 base, with 11 bases lying between them. DNA of the CDR3: TGTGCCAGCATCCAGGGAGGATCTGGAAACACCATATATTTT. It codes for CASIQGGSGNTIYF.

The chain couples TRBV7-9 to TRBJ2-7, with 7 bases that match TRBD1. Germline V CDR1 and CDR2: SEHNR, FQNEAQ (reference sequence). J lost 5 bases, V lost 6 bases, and 7 bases had no gene match. The length of the CDR3 is 13 residues. CDR3 loop: CASSAPQGDEQYF. The CDR3 bases are TGTGCCAGCAGTGCGCCCCAGGGGGACGAGCAGTACTTC.

This clone was recorded only once. The chain employs TRBV4-3 and TRBJ2-7; TRBD1 is a possible D gene (5 bases). The germline CDR1 and CDR2 sequences are LGHNA and YSLEER. The CDR3 contains 14 residues. Trimming removed 2 bases at V and 5 bases at J, with 13 bases between. Written as DNA, the CDR3 is TGCGCCAGCAGCCAATCTCTCAGGGTAGACGAGCAGTACTTC. Encoded protein: CASSQSLRVDEQYF.

This chain joins TRBV4-2 and TRBJ1-3; 10 nucleotides match TRBD1. Unmatched junction bases numbered 3, after V lost 4 bases and J lost 3 bases. CDR3 size: 15 residues. From germline, CDR1 is LGHNA and CDR2 YNFKEQ. CDR3 amino acids: CASSPGQGYGNTIYF. Written as DNA, the CDR3 is TGTGCCAGCAGCCCGGGACAGGGGTATGGAAACACCATATATTTT.

V and J are TRBV6-2 or TRBV6-3 and TRBJ1-6, with D unresolved. Germline CDR1 is MNHEY and CDR2 is SVGEGT. V was shortened by 0 bases and J by 0 bases, with 15 bases between the two germline ends. There are 19 residues in the CDR3. For the CDR3, the DNA is TGTGCCAGCAGTTACTCCCGTACCGGGGTGAGCTCCTATAATTCACCCCTCCACTTT. Encoded protein: CASSYSRTGVSSYNSPLHF.

V and J are TRBV6-5 and TRBJ2-7; D might be TRBD1 (6 bases). Trimming left V 6 bases short and J 3 bases short, with 9 bases between. The CDR3 consists of 12 residues. Per germline, CDR1 MNHEY and CDR2 SVGAGI. The CDR3 is CASRTGIYEQYF. CDR3 DNA sequence: TGTGCCAGCAGAACAGGGATCTACGAGCAGTACTTC.

This sequence joins TRBV13 and TRBJ2-1, with 9 bases lining up with TRBD2. The CDR3 has 17 residues. The germline V gene encodes CDR1 PRHDT and CDR2 FYEKMQ (reference sequence). V was pared by 5 bases and J by 3 bases, with 11 bases of the junction left unmatched. The CDR3 bases are TGTGCCAGCAGCCCCCGGAGGCGGGGGGGCTTCTACAATGAGCAGTTCTTC. It specifies CASSPRRRGGFYNEQFF.